The 12 T cell receptor beta chains presented below share a single source sample, sequenced in a study of memory CD4+ T cells and cytomegalovirus serostatus. Sequencing was performed with immunoSEQ multiplex PCR; in TCRdb, only in-frame clones are kept and a portion is missing. The top ten clones hold less than 0.85% of a sample with 40,000 or so clones, roughly 78% of them seen once. The sort gate was single viable CD3+CD4+CD8-CD45RO+ cells for memory CD4+ T cells. The source material was memory CD4+ T cells from blood. All receptors come from an adult in good health and CMV-seronegative.

J is TRBJ1-2 and V is TRBV30; tentative D call: TRBD1 (5 bases). Germline V gene lookup returns CDR1 GTSNPN and CDR2 SVGIG (reference sequence). Trimming shortened V by 3 bases and J by 2 bases, and 13 bases separated the two germline ends. The CDR3 spans 14 residues. This CDR3 is CAWRPRGRNYGYTF. The DNA for the CDR3 is TGTGCCTGGAGACCCCGGGGCAGAAACTATGGCTACACCTTC.

The chain employs TRBV6-6 and TRBJ1-2, with 8 positions matching TRBD1. V gave up 6 bases and J gave up 0 bases; unmatched junction bases: 6. The CDR3 runs to 15 residues. CDR1 and CDR2 (germline): MNHNY, SVGAGI (reference sequence). The CDR3 DNA is TGTGCCAGCAGGAAGGACAGGGCTGCTAACTATGGCTACACCTTC. Protein product: CASRKDRAANYGYTF.

This clone was counted a few times. The chain couples TRBV7-9 to TRBJ2-5; 10 bases line up with TRBD2. This CDR3 contains 14 residues. V lost 4 bases, J lost 5 bases, and 4 bases stayed unmatched. Germline CDR1 and CDR2: SEHNR and FQNEAQ (reference sequence). Here the CDR3 DNA reads TGTGCCAGCAGCTCGGGACTAGCGCTGGAGACCCAGTACTTC. This codes for CASSSGLALETQYF.

The V and J genes are TRBV11-2 and TRBJ2-5, with 16 nucleotides matching TRBD2. This CDR3 region has 17 residues. CDR1 is SGHAT, CDR2 FQNNGV, per germline. Trimming took 5 bases from V and 5 from J; bases not matched to a gene: 8. The CDR3 DNA reads TGTGCCAGCAGCGCGGGGACTAGCGGGGGGGCCGTTGAGACCCAGTACTTC. Translated: CASSAGTSGGAVETQYF.

The chain carries TRBV10-3 and TRBJ2-3, with 7 bases lining up with TRBD1. The CDR3 has 15 amino acids. V gave up 4 bases and J gave up 4 bases; unmatched junction bases: 8. Germline CDR1 and CDR2: ENHRY and SYGVKD. The CDR3 DNA reads TGTGCCATCAGTGCGGGGACAGATTTAGCAGATACGCAGTATTTT. It yields the protein CAISAGTDLADTQYF.

This clone was seen only once. V and J are TRBV7-9 and TRBJ1-4; TRBD1 matches 9 bases. Germline V lookup: CDR1 SEHNR, CDR2 FQNEAQ (reference sequence). This CDR3 region has 15 residues. After removal of 6 bases from V and 5 bases from J, the junction contained 7 bases not matched to a gene. CDR3 sequence reads: CASSRGQGWNEKLFF. CDR3 coding DNA: TGTGCCAGCAGTCGCGGACAGGGGTGGAATGAAAAACTGTTTTTT.

The chain links TRBV30 to TRBJ1-2, with D perhaps TRBD1 (5 bases). This CDR3 contains 12 residues. V was shortened by 5 bases and J by 4 bases, with 11 bases between the two germline ends. Germline loops: CDR1 GTSNPN, CDR2 SVGIG (reference sequence). CDR3 sequence: CAWSRASYGYTF. In DNA, the CDR3 is TGTGCCTGGTCCAGGGCTAGCTATGGCTACACCTTC.

The CDR3 coding sequence is TGTGCCAGCAGCTTATTTGACAGGCAATCTGGCTACACCTTC. Residues: CASSLFDRQSGYTF. This chain uses TRBV7-2 with TRBJ1-2; TRBD1 might be the D (6 bases). V was clipped by 2 bases and J by 7 bases, with 14 bases between them. The CDR3 consists of 14 residues. Per germline, CDR1 SGHTA and CDR2 FQGNSA.

This chain connects TRBV18 to TRBJ2-7, with D unresolved. The CDR3 is 12 amino acids. CDR1 and CDR2 (germline): KGHSH, LQKENI. Trimming removed 5 bases from V and 2 bases from J, with 7 bases in between. Here the CDR3 reads CASSRQTYEQYF. The CDR3 DNA is TGTGCCAGCTCAAGACAAACCTACGAGCAGTACTTC.

The V gene is TRBV6-1, the J gene TRBJ1-5; D gene uncertain. This CDR3 has 15 amino acids. V was clipped by 3 bases and J by 0 bases, with 9 bases between them. Germline CDR1 MNHNS, CDR2 SASEGT. The CDR3 bases are TGTGCCAGCAGTGAGGAGGGATATAGCAATCAGCCCCAGCATTTT. Amino acid sequence: CASSEEGYSNQPQHF.

The chain combines TRBV6-1 with TRBJ2-5; no clear D gene. The germline V gene has CDR1 MNHNS and CDR2 SASEGT. V gave up 5 bases and J gave up 2 bases, with 9 bases separating them. The CDR3 consists of 13 residues. Here the CDR3 reads CASSLGRQETQYF. The DNA of the CDR3 is TGTGCCAGCAGTTTGGGCAGACAAGAGACCCAGTACTTC.

The chain couples TRBV30 to TRBJ1-3; D is ambiguous. Germline CDR1 is GTSNPN and CDR2 is SVGIG (reference sequence). This CDR3 has 16 amino acids. Trimming left V 1 base short and J 0 bases short, with 13 bases between. CDR3 sequence (DNA): TGTGCCTGGAGTGGGAGGGAGGGCTACTCTGGAAACACCATATATTTT. This gives the protein CAWSGREGYSGNTIYF.